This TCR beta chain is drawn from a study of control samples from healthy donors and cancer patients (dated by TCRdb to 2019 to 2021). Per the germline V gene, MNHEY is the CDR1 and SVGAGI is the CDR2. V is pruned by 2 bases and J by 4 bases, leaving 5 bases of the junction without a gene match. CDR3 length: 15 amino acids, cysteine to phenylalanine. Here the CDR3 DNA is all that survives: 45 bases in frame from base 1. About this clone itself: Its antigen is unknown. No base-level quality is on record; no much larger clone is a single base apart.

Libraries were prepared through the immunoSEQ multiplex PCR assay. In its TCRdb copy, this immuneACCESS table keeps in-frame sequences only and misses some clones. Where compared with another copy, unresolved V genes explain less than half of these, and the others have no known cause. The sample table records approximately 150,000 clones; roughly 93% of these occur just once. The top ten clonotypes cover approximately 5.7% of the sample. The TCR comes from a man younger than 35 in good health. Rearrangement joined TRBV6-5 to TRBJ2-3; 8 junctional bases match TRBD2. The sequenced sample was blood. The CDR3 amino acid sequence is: CASSYGGRTPDTQYF. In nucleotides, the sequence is TGTGCCAGCAGTTACGGCGGGAGGACCCCAGATACGCAGTATTTT.